What follows are 8 T cell receptor beta chains derived from one specimen sequenced in a study of blood T cell repertoires in COVID-19. The protocol was immunoSEQ multiplex PCR, while the TCRdb copy is restricted to in-frame clones and leaves out a portion. This table has approximately 130,000 clones, about 85% appearing once. What was sequenced was peripheral blood. Receptors originate from a human donor in a cohort sampled during active COVID-19.

V and J are TRBV10-3 and TRBJ2-2, with D maybe TRBD1 (7 bases). V lost 0 bases, J lost 6 bases, and 14 bases lay in between. The CDR3 totals 16 residues. Germline V CDR1 and CDR2: ENHRY, SYGVKD. CDR3 DNA: TGTGCCATCAGTGAGTCGAGGAGGGGGCAAGCCGGGGAGCTGTTTTTT. It codes for CAISESRRGQAGELFF.

V gene TRBV3-1 (or the pseudogene TRBV3-2) combines with J gene TRBJ2-5; perhaps TRBD2 as D (7 bases). Germline values: CDR1 LGHDT, CDR2 YNNKEL (reference sequence). The CDR3 loop spans 13 amino acids. The V and J ends lost 3 bases and 5 bases respectively, with 10 bases between them. CDR3 region: CASSHEGGETQYF. The CDR3 DNA is TGTGCCAGCAGCCATGAGGGGGGGGAGACCCAGTACTTC.

The genes are TRBV24-1 and TRBJ2-1; D is unresolved. The CDR3 consists of 13 residues. The V gene lost 5 bases and the J gene lost 6 bases, with 10 bases spanning the gap. CDR1 and CDR2 from the germline V gene are KGHDR and SFDVKD. CDR3 bases: TGTGCCACCAGTGTCTCGACTGGCAATGAGCAGTTCTTC. Translated, it gives CATSVSTGNEQFF.

V usage is TRBV5-1 and J usage is TRBJ2-1, with D unresolved. Trimming left V 0 bases short and J 6 bases short, with 10 bases between. The length of the CDR3 is 14 residues. Germline values: CDR1 SGHRS, CDR2 YFSETQ. DNA of the CDR3: TGCGCCAGCAGCTTGGTACAGAACCCCAATGAGCAGTTCTTC. Protein sequence: CASSLVQNPNEQFF.

The chain uses TRBV6-5 and TRBJ2-2; 7 bases match TRBD1. CDR1 is MNHEY and CDR2 is SVGAGI in the germline V gene. The CDR3 runs 15 residues. The J segment lost 2 bases and the V segment lost 4 bases, leaving 4 bases of the junction unmatched. CDR3 sequence: CASSLAGGNTGELFF. CDR3 DNA: TGTGCCAGCAGTTTAGCAGGGGGTAACACCGGGGAGCTGTTTTTT.

The gene calls are TRBV7-2 and TRBJ1-1; D gene unclear. The length of the CDR3 is 15 residues. With 1 base removed from V and 1 base from J, the gap between germline ends came to 10 bases. Germline CDR1 SGHTA, CDR2 FQGNSA. CDR3 DNA: TGTGCCAGCAGCTTAGTTGAGGGTTCGAACACTGAAGCTTTCTTT. Residues: CASSLVEGSNTEAFF.

The J gene is TRBJ1-2, the V gene TRBV27; 7 positions agree with TRBD1. The CDR3 consists of 13 residues. V lost 6 bases to trimming and J lost 5 bases; unmatched junction nucleotides: 6. Germline V gene sequence: CDR1 MNHEY, CDR2 SMNVEV (reference sequence). This chain's CDR3 is CASSDRVSYGYTF. The CDR3 DNA reads as TGTGCCAGCAGCGACAGGGTTAGTTATGGCTACACCTTC.

The genes are TRBV13 and TRBJ2-3; 12 nucleotides line up with TRBD2. Germline V gene data show CDR1 as PRHDT and CDR2 as FYEKMQ (reference sequence). The junction had 7 bases not matched to a gene; V was cut back by 4 bases and J by 2 bases. This CDR3 comprises 17 residues. CDR3 in DNA: TGTGCCAGCAGCTCCTTCGGACTAGCGGGGACCACAGATACGCAGTATTTT. Protein sequence: CASSSFGLAGTTDTQYF.